The text below deals with one T cell receptor beta chain. Its antigen is unidentified. Because the CDR3's place on the DNA is in doubt, the DNA is left out and the CDR3 is given as listed by TCRdb. For the second PCR, which ran for about 7 to 11 cycles, a sample-barcoded 5' primer and a J-beta primer mix were used. Every molecule of cDNA carried a tag from a template-switch adaptor with 12 random nucleotides. MiXCR, applied by TCRdb to the 5' RACE reads, yields one record per CDR3 protein. The sample yields about 580,000 distinct CDR3 sequences, less than 60% seen once. The data were taken from a study of blood T cells in healthy people across ages. Study-wide findings and caveats: Getting older went along with TCR beta diversity per million T cells dropping roughly linearly. Diversity estimated from one million T cells was considered an underestimate.

Per the germline V gene, CDR1 is SGDLS and CDR2 is YYNGEE. The CDR3 has 17 residues if both end residues are counted. Samples each had at least 5.5 micrograms of total RNA extracted. This TCR came from a man aged 80 or over in good health. Source material: blood. The chain joins TRBV9 to TRBJ2-4; no check of the table's D call, TRBD2, against the DNA was made. CDR3 residues: CASGVGPSGSFLETQYF.